In this sample, the clone carrying this T cell receptor (beta chain) turned up a few times. Its antigen is not identified. The CDR3 is 16 amino acids. J lost 0 bases, V lost 2 bases, and 7 bases had no gene match. CDR1 and CDR2 from the germline V gene are LNHNV and YYDKDF (reference sequence). Profiled with immunoSEQ multiplex PCR; TCRdb holds only in-frame clones, not every one. The sample records approximately 110,000 clones, about 91% being singletons. This sample stems from a study of T cell responses to AZD1222 COVID-19 vaccine. Overall study findings and caveats: Donors were mostly white British, more females; clonal diversity possibly underestimated.

Here the sequenced sample was peripheral blood, taken on day 0 of AZD1222 vaccination. The origin of this receptor is an adult in good health. The J gene is TRBJ2-7, the V gene TRBV15; 7 nucleotides line up with TRBD2. CDR3 sequence: CATSRSTSDDSYEQYF. The CDR3, as DNA: TGTGCCACCAGCAGATCAACTAGCGACGACTCCTACGAGCAGTACTTC.